The entry that follows covers one TCR beta chain sequence. This clone showed up just once. The antigen it recognizes is unknown. Base-call qualities are not available, and no considerably larger clone is one nucleotide away. The library was built by means of the immunoSEQ multiplex PCR assay. For the multiplex PCR, a mixture combining 60 forward primers for TCR Vbeta segments and 13 reverse primers for TCR Jbeta segments was used. The CDR3 region of rearranged TCR beta genes was amplified from genomic DNA by a multiplex PCR assay. On the Illumina HiSeq System, the amplified TCR beta libraries were sequenced as 87-base-pair reads. Per the source publication's procedure: A later analysis tallied tens of millions of unique TCR beta chains across the 666 repertoires, and some 12 million of those chains were shared by two or more donors. A nearest-neighbor algorithm error-corrected the raw reads and collapsed the reads into unique sequences, merging closely related sequences to remove PCR and sequencing errors. CDR3 sequences were aligned to IMGT reference sequences to assign V, D and J gene segments. For a sequence to be retained, a match of at least six nucleotides was required to both a V gene segment and a J gene segment. Rearrangements were called productive when the CDR3 lacked stop codons and stayed in frame with V and J; all others were non-productive. Following IMGT convention, CDR3 was defined as the stretch from the second conserved V-encoded cysteine to the conserved J-encoded phenylalanine. In an earlier analysis of around 540 of the donors, sequences lacking an unambiguous match to a single V gene segment were excluded. An earlier analysis of fewer than 750 of the donors classified V segments as functional when productive rearrangements were above 56.7% and as segregating when the standard deviation between donors was above 5%. A statistical classification framework was developed to diagnose cytomegalovirus status using the catalog of TCR beta chain sequences. In a later analysis, V and J genes were assigned by comparing TCR nucleotide sequences against IMGT/GENE-DB human TR gene sequences. In a later analysis, CDR3 sequences and most-parsimonious VDJ recombination scenarios were assigned using the TCRdist pipeline. In a later analysis, each TCR beta chain was defined by its CDR3 amino acid sequence together with its V-gene family, and reads without a unique V-gene family were excluded. To address suspected cross-contamination and a sequencing artifact, a later analysis removed a few hundred highly shared, low-generation-probability nucleotide sequences. For each public chain, a later analysis derived a clonal expansion index from normalized ranks of inferred template counts within each repertoire. In a later analysis, generation probabilities were computed using a VDJ recombination model fitted to out-of-frame rearrangements, and the results were checked against IGoR. In a later analysis, hypergeometric tests were used to score TCR-TCR, TCR-HLA and TCR-CMV co-occurrence, with a repertoire-size bias correction applied to TCR pairs. To estimate false discovery rates, a later analysis permuted the HLA or CMV assignments 20 times. A later analysis grouped co-occurring TCRs with DBSCAN, adding TCRdist sequence similarity when clustering within HLA-allele-positive subsets. Repertoires with fewer than 30,000 or more than 120,000 public chains, plus five repertoires with anomalous nucleotide sharing, were excluded from co-occurrence clustering. In TCRdb, the immuneACCESS table is reduced to in-frame sequences with V and J assigned. These tables do not hold every clone; where another copy was compared, an unresolved V gene accounts for under half, and the others remain unexplained. That table supplies the V and J calls and clone size; D and trimming were determined from the DNA. The sample profile shows 93,000 or so clones; around 66% of them were found once. In total, the top ten clones hold approximately 3.5% of the sample.

The cohort was made up of approximately 700 healthy bone marrow donors. At the time of sampling, every cohort member was nominally healthy, though immune exposures that went unrecorded were likely present. The donor tested CMV seronegative and was one of the 352 seronegative cohort members. A peripheral blood sample was collected from each donor, and TCR beta sequencing was performed on peripheral blood mononuclear cells. Genomic DNA was extracted from the blood cell samples with the Qiagen DNeasy Blood Extraction Kit. This specimen belongs to a study of cytomegalovirus exposure and HLA in healthy donors (dated by TCRdb to about 2017). About the full investigation: An earlier analysis of approximately 550 of the donors reported about 250 Gb of sequence data and 100 million to 140 million unique TCR beta sequences from about 180 million T cells. Besides the first cohort of 550 to 750 subjects, a separate validation cohort made up of 120 different subjects was used. Genome-wide SNP genotypes for about three fifths of the roughly 670 donors were used in a later genetic analysis, which treated that subset as a discovery cohort. The aim of the study was to test whether cataloging public T cell receptors could identify signatures of past pathogen exposure. Among 398 genotyped donors of the cohort, an average of around 250,000 unique TCR beta nucleotide sequences was sequenced per donor, of which about 19% were non-productive. Rather than using new phenotypic data, the later analysis identified candidate immune exposures from TCR beta sequences and from how often those sequences occurred across donors. An early release that covered several hundred HLA-typed donors contained approximately 290 gigabases of sequencing data and tens of millions of unique TCR sequences. An earlier analysis of 587 of the donors used high-throughput TCR beta sequencing to judge whether each TCR beta V gene segment behaved as functional or pseudogenic. The number of typed donors differed by locus: about 629-630 for A, B, C, DRB1 and DQB1; some 540 for DQA1; around 610 for DPA1; and some 470 for DPB1. Among the roughly 400 genotyped donors, around 79% belonged to the genetic ancestry cluster associated with self-reported Caucasian donors. All discovery cohort repertoires had been generated on a single sequencing platform. High-throughput TCR immunosequencing, statistical association of individual TCRs with disease status, and machine learning were combined to predict cytomegalovirus infection status. Four to six DR-DQ haplotypes were handled as single units for association and clustering, since linkage in the cohort was strong. Donor age, sex, ethnicity and CMV serostatus were compiled together with the repertoire data. Class I and class II HLA loci were covered by the typing at four-digit resolution. The study used immunosequencing to profile the T cell repertoires of 666 subjects and linked those repertoires to cytomegalovirus serostatus. In a later analysis, previously published TCR beta repertoires from 550 to 750 donors were re-analyzed and high-resolution HLA genotyping was added so that TCR occurrence patterns could be studied.

The study at large found these results: According to the authors, the approach could potentially be generalized to other disease states and immunological phenotypes. A further reported finding was that TCR beta sequences accurately predicted the HLA-A and HLA-B alleles for most subjects in the first cohort. An association between a missense DCLRE1C variant and V-gene and J-gene trimming of TCR beta chains was found in a later genetic analysis and replicated in an independent cohort. Sequencing depth was assumed to be roughly uniform across donors in the presence/absence analyses, though that assumption may not hold. The 87-base-pair reads could not distinguish some IMGT-functional V segments, including TRBV6-2 and TRBV6-3, so those segments were excluded. While some public TCRs were present in many individuals, most TCR sequences turned up only very rarely across donors. A later analysis found that most CMV-associated TCR beta chains appeared HLA-restricted, with HLA associations seemingly driven largely by CMV exposure. Only TCR beta chains were sequenced in this cohort, and the absence of alpha or paired-chain data limited detectable features. In a later analysis, HLA-associated TCR beta chains showed more clonal expansion and lower generation probabilities than non-associated chains that were equally common. A cluster of highly shared sequence variants was judged likely to represent a technical artifact of the sequencing pipeline. Because counts were too low, approximately 15 rarely observed V segments, including chromosome 9 orphons, were excluded from the earlier analysis of 587 of the donors. For the cohort, immune exposure information was limited to CMV serostatus. The study gave a list of some 150 TCR beta chains associated with cytomegalovirus. Specific HLA alleles were associated with 15,000 to 20,000 TCR beta sequences at a false discovery rate of 0.05 in a later analysis. Three of the identified cytomegalovirus-associated TCR beta chains were confirmed in vitro to be specific for cytomegalovirus antigens. A later analysis reported that several top co-occurrence clusters appeared linked to parvovirus B19, influenza, CMV and Epstein-Barr virus. When HLA alleles, especially DR and DQ, strongly co-occurred, attributing TCR associations to individual alleles was difficult. A later analysis found that TCR association rates varied across HLA loci, with DRB1 alleles showing the most associated TCRs and HLA-C alleles the fewest. In a later genetic analysis, fewer N-insertions in productive TCRs were reported among donors in an Asian-associated ancestry cluster than the 666-donor mean. Broadly in line with IMGT annotations, most TCR beta V segments showed up in productive rearrangements about 90% or about 30% of the time in an earlier analysis of approximately 640 of the donors. Linkage disequilibrium might explain the correlated functional status among segregating V segments, but an unknown experimental factor could not be excluded. HLA typing was unavailable for some donors at each locus, so association tests used only the typed subset. The classifier was reported to diagnose cytomegalovirus status with high specificity and sensitivity in both the original cohort and the validation cohort.

CDR1 and CDR2 were assigned from the germline V gene as ENHRY and SYGVKD. V is cut back by 0 bases and J by 7 bases, with 9 bases in the junction unmatched. The CDR3 spans 17 residues, from the cysteine through the phenylalanine. The entry retains the CDR3 DNA only, 51 bases that are in frame from base 1. The rearrangement combines TRBV10-3 with TRBJ1-6; 7 central bases correspond to TRBD1. The source of this sequence is a woman in her 50s in good health and CMV-seronegative. Sequences were obtained from PBMCs. The CDR3 region has the sequence CAISESYSGTANSPLHF. The DNA is TGTGCCATCAGTGAGTCTTATTCTGGGACAGCGAATTCACCCCTCCACTTT.